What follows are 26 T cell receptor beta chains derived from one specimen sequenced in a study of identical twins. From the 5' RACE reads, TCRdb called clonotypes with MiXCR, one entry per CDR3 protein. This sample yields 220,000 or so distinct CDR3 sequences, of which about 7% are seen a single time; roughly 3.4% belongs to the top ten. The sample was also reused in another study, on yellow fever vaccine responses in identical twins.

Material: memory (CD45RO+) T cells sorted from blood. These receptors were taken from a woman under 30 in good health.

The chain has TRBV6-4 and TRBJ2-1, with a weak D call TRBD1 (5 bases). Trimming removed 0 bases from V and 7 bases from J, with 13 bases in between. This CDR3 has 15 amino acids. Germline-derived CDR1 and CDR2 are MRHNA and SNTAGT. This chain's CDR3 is CASSDSGRVVNEQFF. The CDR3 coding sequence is TGTGCCAGCAGTGACTCAGGCAGGGTTGTGAATGAGCAGTTCTTC.

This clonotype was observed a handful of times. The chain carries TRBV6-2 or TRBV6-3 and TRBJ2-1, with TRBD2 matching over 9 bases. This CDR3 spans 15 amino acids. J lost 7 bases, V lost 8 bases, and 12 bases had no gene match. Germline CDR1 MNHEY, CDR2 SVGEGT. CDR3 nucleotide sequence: TGTGCCAGCGTACAAGGCGGGAGGGCCAATAATGAGCAGTTCTTC. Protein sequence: CASVQGGRANNEQFF.

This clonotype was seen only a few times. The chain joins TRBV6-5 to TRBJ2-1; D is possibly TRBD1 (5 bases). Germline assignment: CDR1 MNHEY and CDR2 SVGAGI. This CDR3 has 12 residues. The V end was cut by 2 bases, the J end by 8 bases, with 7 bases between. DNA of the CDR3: TGTGCCAGCAGTTACAAGGGGTATGAGCAGTTCTTC. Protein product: CASSYKGYEQFF.

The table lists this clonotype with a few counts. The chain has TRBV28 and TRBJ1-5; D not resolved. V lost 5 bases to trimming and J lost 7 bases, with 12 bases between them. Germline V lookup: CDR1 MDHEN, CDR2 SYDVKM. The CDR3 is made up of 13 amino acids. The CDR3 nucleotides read TGTGCCAGCAGTCCATTCCAAGGGCAGCCCCAGCATTTT. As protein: CASSPFQGQPQHF.

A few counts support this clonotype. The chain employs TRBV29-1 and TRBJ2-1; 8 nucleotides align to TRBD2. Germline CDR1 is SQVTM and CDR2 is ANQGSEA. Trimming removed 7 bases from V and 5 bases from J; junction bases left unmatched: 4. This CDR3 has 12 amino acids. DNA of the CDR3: TGCAGCGCCCCCGGGGGGGACAATGAGCAGTTCTTC. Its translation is CSAPGGDNEQFF.

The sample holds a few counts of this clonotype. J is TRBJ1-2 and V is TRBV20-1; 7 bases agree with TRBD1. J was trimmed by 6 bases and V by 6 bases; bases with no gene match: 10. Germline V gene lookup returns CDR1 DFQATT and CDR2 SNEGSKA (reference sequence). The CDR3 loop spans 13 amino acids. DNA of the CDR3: TGCAGTGCCCAGACAGGGACGGTCGATGGCTACACCTTC. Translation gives CSAQTGTVDGYTF.

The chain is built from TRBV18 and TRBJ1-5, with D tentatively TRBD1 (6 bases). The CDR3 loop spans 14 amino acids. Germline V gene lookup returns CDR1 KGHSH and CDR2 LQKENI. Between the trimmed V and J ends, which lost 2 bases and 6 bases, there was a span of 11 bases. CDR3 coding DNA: TGTGCCAGCTCACCAGGCAGCAGGGGTCAGCCCCAGCATTTT. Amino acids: CASSPGSRGQPQHF.

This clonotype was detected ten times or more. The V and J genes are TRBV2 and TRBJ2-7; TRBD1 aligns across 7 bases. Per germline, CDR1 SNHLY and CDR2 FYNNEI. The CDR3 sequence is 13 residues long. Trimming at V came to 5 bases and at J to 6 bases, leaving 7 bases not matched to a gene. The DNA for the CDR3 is TGTGCCAGCAGTAGAGACAGGGTGAGCGAGCAGTACTTC. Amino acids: CASSRDRVSEQYF.

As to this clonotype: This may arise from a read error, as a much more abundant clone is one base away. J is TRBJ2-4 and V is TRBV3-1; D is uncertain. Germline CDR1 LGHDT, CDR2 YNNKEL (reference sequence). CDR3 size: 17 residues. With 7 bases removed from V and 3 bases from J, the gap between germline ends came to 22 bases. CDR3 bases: TGTGCCAGCACCCTAAACGCAGGTCCCTGGGTCAAAAACATTCAGTACTTC. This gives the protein CASTLNAGPWVKNIQYF.

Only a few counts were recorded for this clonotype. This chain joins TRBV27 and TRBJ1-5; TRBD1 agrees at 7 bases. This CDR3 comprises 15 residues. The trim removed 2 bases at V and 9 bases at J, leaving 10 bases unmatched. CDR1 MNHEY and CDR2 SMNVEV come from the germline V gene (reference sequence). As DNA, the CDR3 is TGTGCCAGCAGTTTACAAGGGACAGCGCCTGTGCCCCAGCATTTT. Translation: CASSLQGTAPVPQHF.

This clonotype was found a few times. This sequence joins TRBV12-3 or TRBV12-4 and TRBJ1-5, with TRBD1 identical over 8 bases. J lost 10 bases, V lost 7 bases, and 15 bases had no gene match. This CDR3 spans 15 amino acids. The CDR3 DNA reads TGTGCCAGCACCCGAGAGGGGACAGGCGTCGTTCCCCAGCATTTT. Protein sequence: CASTREGTGVVPQHF.

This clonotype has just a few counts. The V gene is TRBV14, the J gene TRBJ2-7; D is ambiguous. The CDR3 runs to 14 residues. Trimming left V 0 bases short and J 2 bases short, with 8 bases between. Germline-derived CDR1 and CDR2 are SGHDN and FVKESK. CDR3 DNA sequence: TGTGCCAGCAGCCAAGATAGTGTACCCTACGAGCAGTACTTC. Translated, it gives CASSQDSVPYEQYF.

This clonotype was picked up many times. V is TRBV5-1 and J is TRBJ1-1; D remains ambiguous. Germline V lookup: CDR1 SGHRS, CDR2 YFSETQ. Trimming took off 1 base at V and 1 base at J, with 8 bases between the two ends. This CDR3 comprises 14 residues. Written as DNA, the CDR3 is TGCGCCAGCAGCTTGTTCGGAGGGAACACTGAAGCTTTCTTT. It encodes CASSLFGGNTEAFF.

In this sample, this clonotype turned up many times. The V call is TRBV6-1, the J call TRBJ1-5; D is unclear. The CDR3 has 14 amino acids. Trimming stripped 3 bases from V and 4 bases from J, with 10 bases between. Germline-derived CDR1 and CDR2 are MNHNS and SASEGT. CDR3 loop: CASSDASPNQPQHF. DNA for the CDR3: TGTGCCAGCAGTGACGCCAGCCCAAATCAGCCCCAGCATTTT.

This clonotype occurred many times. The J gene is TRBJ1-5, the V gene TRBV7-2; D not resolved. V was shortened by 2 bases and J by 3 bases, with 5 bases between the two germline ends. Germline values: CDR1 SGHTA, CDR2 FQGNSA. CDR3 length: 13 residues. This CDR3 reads CASSLFLNQPQHF. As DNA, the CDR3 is TGTGCCAGCAGCTTATTCCTCAATCAGCCCCAGCATTTT.

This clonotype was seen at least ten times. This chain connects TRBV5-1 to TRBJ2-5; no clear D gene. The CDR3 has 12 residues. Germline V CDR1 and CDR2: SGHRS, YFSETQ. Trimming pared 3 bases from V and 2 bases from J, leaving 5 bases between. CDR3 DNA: TGCGCCAGCAGCTGGGATCAAGAGACCCAGTACTTC. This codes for CASSWDQETQYF.

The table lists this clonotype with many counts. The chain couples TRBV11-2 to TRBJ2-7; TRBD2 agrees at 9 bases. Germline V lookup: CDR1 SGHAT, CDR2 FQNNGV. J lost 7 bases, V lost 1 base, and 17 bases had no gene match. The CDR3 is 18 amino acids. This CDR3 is CASSLGVSGRSLLWEQYF. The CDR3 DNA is TGTGCCAGCAGCTTAGGTGTTAGCGGGAGATCCCTCTTATGGGAGCAGTACTTC.

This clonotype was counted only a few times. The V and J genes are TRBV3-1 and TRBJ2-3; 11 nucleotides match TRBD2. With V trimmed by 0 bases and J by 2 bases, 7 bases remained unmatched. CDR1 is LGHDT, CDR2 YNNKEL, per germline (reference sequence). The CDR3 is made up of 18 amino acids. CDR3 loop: CASSQDRLAGGPTDTQYF. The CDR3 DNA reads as TGTGCCAGCAGCCAAGATCGGCTAGCGGGGGGACCCACAGATACGCAGTATTTT.

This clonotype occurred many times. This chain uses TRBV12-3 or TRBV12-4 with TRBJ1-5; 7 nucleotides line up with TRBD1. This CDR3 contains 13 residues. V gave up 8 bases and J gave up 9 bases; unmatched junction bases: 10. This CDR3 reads CASRQGSWLPQHF. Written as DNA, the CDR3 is TGTGCCAGCCGACAGGGCTCATGGTTGCCCCAGCATTTT.

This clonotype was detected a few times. CDR3 in amino acids: CSARDALWTPLGNEQFF. The CDR3 region has the DNA TGCAGTGCTAGAGACGCCTTATGGACCCCGTTGGGCAATGAGCAGTTCTTC. This chain connects TRBV20-1 to TRBJ2-1; D remains ambiguous. V was trimmed by 0 bases and J by 6 bases, leaving 21 bases between them. CDR3 length: 17 amino acids. Germline values: CDR1 DFQATT, CDR2 SNEGSKA (reference sequence).

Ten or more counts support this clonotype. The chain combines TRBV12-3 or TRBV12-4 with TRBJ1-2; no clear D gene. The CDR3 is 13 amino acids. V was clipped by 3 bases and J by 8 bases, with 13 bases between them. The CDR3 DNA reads TGTGCCAGCAGTTTTGTCGGTGGCGACGGCTACACCTTC. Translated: CASSFVGGDGYTF.

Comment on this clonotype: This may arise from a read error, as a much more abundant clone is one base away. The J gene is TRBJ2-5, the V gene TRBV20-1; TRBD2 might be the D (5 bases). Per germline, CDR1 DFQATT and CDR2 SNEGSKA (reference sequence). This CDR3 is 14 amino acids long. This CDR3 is CCARDPLAYETQYF. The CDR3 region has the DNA TGCTGTGCTAGAGATCCCCTAGCATACGAGACCCAGTACTTC.

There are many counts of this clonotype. CDR3 in amino acids: CASILSGSNNEQFF. CDR3 DNA sequence: TGTGCCAGCATACTGAGCGGGAGTAACAATGAGCAGTTCTTC. The genes are TRBV5-6 and TRBJ2-1, with 8 bases fitting TRBD2. In germline, CDR1 is SGHDT, CDR2 YYEEEE. Germline trimming cut 6 bases from V and 5 bases from J; bases unmatched to any gene: 7. The CDR3 is 14 residues long.

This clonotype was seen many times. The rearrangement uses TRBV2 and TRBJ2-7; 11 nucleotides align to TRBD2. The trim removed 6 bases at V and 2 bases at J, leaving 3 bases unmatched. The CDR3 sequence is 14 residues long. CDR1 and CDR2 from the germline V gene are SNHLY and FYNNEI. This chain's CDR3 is CASSAGLAAYEQYF. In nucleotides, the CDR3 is TGTGCCAGCAGCGCGGGACTAGCGGCCTACGAGCAGTACTTC.

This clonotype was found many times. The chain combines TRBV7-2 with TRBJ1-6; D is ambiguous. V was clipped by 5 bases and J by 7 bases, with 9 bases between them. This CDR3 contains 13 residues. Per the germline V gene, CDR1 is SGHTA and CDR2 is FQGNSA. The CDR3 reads CASSTRGNSPLHF. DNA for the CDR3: TGTGCCAGCAGCACAAGAGGGAATTCACCCCTCCACTTT.

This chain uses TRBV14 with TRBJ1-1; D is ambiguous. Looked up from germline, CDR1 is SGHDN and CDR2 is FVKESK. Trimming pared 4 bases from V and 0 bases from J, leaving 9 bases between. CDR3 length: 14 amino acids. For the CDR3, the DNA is TGTGCCAGCAGCCCACAGAATTTGAACACTGAAGCTTTCTTT. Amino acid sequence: CASSPQNLNTEAFF.